What follows are 6 T cell receptor beta chains derived from one specimen sequenced in a study of T cells in women clearing cervical HPV infection. Profiling relied on immunoSEQ multiplex PCR, and the TCRdb table lists in-frame clones only, not all of them. This table lists about 35,000 clones. Input material: blood buffy coat. The receptors come from a woman between 18 and 69 years old with a cervical HPV16 infection that either progressed to CIN3+ or cleared (not recorded which).

Details on this clone: The read halts 3 residues ahead of the CDR3 end, with the missing end drawn from the germline J gene. The V gene is TRBV20-1, the J gene TRBJ2-1; 9 bases are shared with TRBD1. The CDR3 extends over 12 amino acids. After removal of 4 bases from V and 7 bases from J, the junction contained 2 bases not matched to a gene. Germline V lookup: CDR1 DFQATT, CDR2 SNEGSKA (reference sequence). Partial CDR3 DNA: TGCAGTGCTAAGACAGGGGGAAATGAG. Amino acids: CSAKTGGNE. The whole CDR3 sequence is CSAKTGGNEQFF.

As concerns this clone: Read data end 3 residues before the CDR3 end; the end is taken from the germline J gene. The chain combines TRBV18 with TRBJ2-1; 9 nucleotides agree with TRBD1. The CDR3 has 18 amino acids. Trimming cost V 0 bases and J 9 bases; bases outside gene matches: 15. Germline CDR1 and CDR2: KGHSH and LQKENI. This chain's CDR3 is CASSPPGAGPGQGVEQFF. Incomplete CDR3 DNA: TGTGCCAGCTCACCACCGGGGGCAGGGCCGGGACAGGGTGTTGAG.

Concerning this clone: Read data end 3 residues before the CDR3 end; the end is taken from the germline J gene. The chain combines TRBV7-2 with TRBJ1-2; TRBD1 matches 8 bases. CDR3 length equals 13 residues. Germline-derived CDR1 and CDR2 are SGHTA and FQGNSA. The chain's CDR3 is CASSLQGARGYTF. Incomplete CDR3 DNA: TGTGCCAGCAGCTTACAGGGGGCACGGGGC.

Incomplete CDR3 DNA: TGCGCCAGCAGCGGTGGGACTAGCGGGAGGCGCGAG. Translation gives CASSGGTSGRRE. The complete CDR3 reads CASSGGTSGRRELFF. V and J are TRBV5-1 and TRBJ2-2; 15 bases match TRBD2. The read ends 3 residues shy of where the CDR3 ends; the end is completed using the germline J gene. Germline V CDR1 and CDR2: SGHRS, YFSETQ. The CDR3 covers 15 residues.

The CDR3 here is CASSLQGGTDTQYF. CDR3 bases read: TGTGCCAGCAGCTTACAGGGGGGTACAGATACG. The V call is TRBV7-3, the J call TRBJ2-3, with a weak D call TRBD1 (7 bases). The read falls 3 residues short of the CDR3 end, and the missing part is taken from the germline J gene. The CDR3 has 14 residues. CDR1 and CDR2 (germline): SGHTA, FQGTGA. V lost 2 bases, J lost 3 bases, and 9 bases lay in between.

About this clone itself: The CDR3 goes on 3 residues after the read ends, and that part is filled in from the germline J gene. The chain carries TRBV6-1 and TRBJ1-4; TRBD1 aligns across 10 bases. The ends lost 4 bases at V and 8 bases at J; junction bases unmatched: 4. CDR3 size: 14 residues. The germline V gene has CDR1 MNHNS and CDR2 SASEGT. Incomplete CDR3 DNA: TGTGCCAGCAGTGTTGGACAGGGGGAGGAAAAA. Translating gives CASSVGQGEEK. The entire CDR3 reads CASSVGQGEEKLFF.